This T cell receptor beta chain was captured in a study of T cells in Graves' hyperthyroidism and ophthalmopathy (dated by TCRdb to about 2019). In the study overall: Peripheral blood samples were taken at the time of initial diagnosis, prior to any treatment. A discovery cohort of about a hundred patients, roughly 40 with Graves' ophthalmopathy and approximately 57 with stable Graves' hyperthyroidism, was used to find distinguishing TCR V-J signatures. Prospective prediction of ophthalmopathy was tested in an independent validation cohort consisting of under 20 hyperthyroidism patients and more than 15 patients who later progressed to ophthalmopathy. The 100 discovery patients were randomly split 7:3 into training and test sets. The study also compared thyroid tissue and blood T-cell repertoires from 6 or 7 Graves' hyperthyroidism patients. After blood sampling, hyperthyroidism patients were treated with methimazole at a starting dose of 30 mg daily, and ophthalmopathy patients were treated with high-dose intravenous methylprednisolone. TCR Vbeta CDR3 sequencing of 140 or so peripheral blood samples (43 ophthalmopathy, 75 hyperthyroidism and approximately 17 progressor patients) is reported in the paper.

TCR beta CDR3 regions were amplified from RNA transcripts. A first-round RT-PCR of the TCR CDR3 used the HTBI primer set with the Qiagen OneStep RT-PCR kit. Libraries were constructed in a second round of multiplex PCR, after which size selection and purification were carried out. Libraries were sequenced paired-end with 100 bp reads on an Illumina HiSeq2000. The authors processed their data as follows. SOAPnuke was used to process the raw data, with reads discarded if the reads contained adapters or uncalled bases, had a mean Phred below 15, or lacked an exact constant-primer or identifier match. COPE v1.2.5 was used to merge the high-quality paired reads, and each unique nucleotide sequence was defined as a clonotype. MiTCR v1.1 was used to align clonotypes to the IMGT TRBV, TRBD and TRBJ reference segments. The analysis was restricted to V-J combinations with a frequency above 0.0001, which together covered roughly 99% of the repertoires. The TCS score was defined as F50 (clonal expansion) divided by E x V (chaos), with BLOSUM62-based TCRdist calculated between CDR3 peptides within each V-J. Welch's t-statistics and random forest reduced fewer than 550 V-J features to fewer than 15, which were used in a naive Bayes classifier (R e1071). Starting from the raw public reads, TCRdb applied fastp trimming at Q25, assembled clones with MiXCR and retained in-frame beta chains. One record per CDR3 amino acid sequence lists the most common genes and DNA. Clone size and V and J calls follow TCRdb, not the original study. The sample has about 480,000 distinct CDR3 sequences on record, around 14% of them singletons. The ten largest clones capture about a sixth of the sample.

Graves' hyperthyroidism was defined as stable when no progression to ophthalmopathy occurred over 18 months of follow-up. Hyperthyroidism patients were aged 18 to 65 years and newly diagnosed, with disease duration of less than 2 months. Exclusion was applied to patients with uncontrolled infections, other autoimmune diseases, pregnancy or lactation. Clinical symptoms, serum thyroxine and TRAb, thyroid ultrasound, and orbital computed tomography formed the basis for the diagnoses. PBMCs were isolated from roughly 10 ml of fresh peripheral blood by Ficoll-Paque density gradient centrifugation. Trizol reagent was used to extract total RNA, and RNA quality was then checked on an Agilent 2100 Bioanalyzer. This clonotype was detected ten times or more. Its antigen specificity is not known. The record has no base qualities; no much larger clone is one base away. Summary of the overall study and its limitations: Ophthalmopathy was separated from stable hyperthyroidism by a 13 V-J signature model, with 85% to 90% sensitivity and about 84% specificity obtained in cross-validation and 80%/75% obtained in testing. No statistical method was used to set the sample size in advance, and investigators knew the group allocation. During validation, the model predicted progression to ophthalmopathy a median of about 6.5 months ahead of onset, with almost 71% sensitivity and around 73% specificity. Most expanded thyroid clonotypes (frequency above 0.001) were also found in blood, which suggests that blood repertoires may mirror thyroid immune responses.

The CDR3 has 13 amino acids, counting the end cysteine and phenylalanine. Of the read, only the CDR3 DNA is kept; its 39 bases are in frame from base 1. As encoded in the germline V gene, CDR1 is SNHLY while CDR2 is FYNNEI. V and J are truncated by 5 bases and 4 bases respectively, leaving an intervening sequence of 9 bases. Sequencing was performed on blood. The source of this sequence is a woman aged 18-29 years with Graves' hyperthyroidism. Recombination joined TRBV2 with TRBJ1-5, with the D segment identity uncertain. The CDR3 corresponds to CASSSRFNQPQHF. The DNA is TGTGCCAGCAGTTCCAGGTTTAATCAGCCCCAGCATTTT.